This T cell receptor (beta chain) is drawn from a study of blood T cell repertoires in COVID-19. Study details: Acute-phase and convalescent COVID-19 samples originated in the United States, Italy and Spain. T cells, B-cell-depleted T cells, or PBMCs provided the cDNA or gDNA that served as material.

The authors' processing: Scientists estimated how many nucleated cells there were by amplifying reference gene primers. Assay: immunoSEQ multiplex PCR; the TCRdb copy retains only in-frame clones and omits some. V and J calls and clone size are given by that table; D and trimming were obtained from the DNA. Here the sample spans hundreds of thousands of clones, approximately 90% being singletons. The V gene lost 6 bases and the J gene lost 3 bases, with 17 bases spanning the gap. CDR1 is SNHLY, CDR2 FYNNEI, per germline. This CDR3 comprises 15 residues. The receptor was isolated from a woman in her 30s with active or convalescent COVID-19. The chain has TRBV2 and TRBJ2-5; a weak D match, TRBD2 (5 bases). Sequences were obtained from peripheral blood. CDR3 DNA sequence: TGTGCCAGCAGCAAAAGGATAAGCGGCGAAGAGACCCAGTACTTC. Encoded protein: CASSKRISGEETQYF. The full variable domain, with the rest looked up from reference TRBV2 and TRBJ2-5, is EPEVTQTPSHQVTQMGQEVILRCVPISNHLYFYWYRQILGQKVEFLVSFYNNEISEKSEIFDDQFSVERPDGSNFTLKIRSTKLEDSAMYFCASSKRISGEETQYFGPGTRLLVL.